The clone carrying this T cell receptor (beta chain) has more than one count but fewer than ten. Its antigen is unidentified. Some second doses came at about 4 weeks and others at about 12 weeks; these were pooled. Clones were read by immunoSEQ multiplex PCR, and TCRdb kept only the in-frame ones, dropping some. The table shows 150,000 to 190,000 clones, with 85% to 90% occurring only once. This sample was included in a study of T cell responses to AZD1222 COVID-19 vaccine. Germline lookup yields CDR1 SGHAT and CDR2 FQDESV (reference sequence). With 4 bases clipped from V and 4 bases from J, the junction kept 7 bases outside the gene matches. There are 15 residues in the CDR3. Study-wide findings and caveats: A mostly white British donor set with more females was recruited, and clonal diversity was possibly underestimated. The CD4 TCRs associated with vaccination extended across spike and predominated at 160-218 and 743-854.

The source material was peripheral blood, sampled 28 days after the second AZD1222 dose. The TCR comes from an adult who received the AZD1222 COVID-19 vaccine. This chain joins TRBV11-1 and TRBJ2-1, with TRBD2 identical over 7 bases. CDR3 sequence: CASSSTGRGYNEQFF. DNA of the CDR3: TGTGCCAGCAGCTCTACGGGGCGGGGGTACAATGAGCAGTTCTTC.